This T cell receptor beta chain was retrieved from a study of identical twins. This clonotype was observed at least ten times. The antigen remains unidentified. TCRdb used MiXCR to reprocess the 5' RACE reads, holding one entry per CDR3 protein. Of over 250,000 distinct CDR3 sequences listed, 8% to 9.5% are singletons. Findings and limits, study-wide: Zero-insertion analyses might be partly confounded by invariant T cells like MAIT and iNKT.

Germline V lookup: CDR1 LGHNA, CDR2 YSLEER. The CDR3 runs to 16 residues. Between the trimmed V and J ends, which lost 3 bases and 4 bases, there was a span of 19 bases. These data were also reused for a study on yellow fever vaccine responses in identical twins.

Sequenced input: CD8+ T cells sorted from blood. This chain joins TRBV4-3 and TRBJ2-7, with TRBD1 as a possible D gene (6 bases). The receptor's source is a woman aged 18-29 years in good health. CDR3: CASSQADSPGVYEQYF. Written as DNA, the CDR3 is TGCGCCAGCAGCCAGGCGGACAGTCCAGGGGTATACGAGCAGTACTTC.